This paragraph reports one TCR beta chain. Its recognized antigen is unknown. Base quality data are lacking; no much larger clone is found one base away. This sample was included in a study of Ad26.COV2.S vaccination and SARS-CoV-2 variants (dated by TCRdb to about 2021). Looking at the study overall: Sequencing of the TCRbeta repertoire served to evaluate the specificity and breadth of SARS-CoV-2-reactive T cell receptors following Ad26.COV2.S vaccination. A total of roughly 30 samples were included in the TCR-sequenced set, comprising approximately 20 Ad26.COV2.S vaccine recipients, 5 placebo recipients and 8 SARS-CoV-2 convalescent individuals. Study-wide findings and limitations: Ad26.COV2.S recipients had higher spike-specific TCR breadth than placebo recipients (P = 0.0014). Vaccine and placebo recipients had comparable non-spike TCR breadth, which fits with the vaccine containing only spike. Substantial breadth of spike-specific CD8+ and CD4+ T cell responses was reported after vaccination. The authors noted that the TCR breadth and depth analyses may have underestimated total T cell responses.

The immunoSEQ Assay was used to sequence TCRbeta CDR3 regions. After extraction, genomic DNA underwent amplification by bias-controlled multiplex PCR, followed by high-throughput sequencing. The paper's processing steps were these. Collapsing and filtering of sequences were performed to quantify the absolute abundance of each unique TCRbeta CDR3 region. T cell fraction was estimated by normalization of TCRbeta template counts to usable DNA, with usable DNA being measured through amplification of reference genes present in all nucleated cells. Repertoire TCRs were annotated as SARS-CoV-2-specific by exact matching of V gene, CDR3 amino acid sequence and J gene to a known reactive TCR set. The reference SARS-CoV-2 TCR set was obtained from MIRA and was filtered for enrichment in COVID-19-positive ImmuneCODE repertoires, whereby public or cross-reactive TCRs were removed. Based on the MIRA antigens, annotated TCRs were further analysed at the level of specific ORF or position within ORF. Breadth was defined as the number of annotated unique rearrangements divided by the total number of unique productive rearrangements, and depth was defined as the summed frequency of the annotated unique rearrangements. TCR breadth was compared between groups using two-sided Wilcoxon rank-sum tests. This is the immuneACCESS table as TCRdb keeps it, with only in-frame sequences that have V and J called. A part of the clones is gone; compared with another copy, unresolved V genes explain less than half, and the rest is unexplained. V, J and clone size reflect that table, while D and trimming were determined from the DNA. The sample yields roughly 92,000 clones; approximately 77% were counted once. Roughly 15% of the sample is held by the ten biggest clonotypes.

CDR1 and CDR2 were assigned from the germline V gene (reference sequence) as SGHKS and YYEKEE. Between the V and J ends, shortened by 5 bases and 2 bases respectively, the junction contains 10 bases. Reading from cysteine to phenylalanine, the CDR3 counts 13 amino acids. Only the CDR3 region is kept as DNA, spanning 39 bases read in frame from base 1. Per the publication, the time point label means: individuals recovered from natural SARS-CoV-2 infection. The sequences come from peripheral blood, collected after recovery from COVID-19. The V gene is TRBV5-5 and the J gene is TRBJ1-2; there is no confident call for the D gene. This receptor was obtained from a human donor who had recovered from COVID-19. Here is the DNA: TGTGCCAGCAGTGCTGACAAAAACTATGGCTACACCTTC. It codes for CASSADKNYGYTF.